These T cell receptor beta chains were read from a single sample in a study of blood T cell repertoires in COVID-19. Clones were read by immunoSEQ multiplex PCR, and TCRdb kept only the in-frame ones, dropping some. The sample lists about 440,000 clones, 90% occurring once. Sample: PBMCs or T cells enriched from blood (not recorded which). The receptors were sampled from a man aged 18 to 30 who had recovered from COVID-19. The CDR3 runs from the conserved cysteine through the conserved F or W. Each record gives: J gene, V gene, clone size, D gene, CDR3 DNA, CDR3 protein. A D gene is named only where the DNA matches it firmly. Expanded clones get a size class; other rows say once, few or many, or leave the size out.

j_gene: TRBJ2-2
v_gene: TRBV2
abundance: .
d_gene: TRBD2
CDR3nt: TGTGCCAGCAGTCGGACTAGCGGAAACACCGGGGAGCTGTTTTTT
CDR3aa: CASSRTSGNTGELFF

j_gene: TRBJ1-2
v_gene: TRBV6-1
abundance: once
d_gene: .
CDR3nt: TGTGCCAGCAGTGAAGCAGGAGGGTTTAACTATGGCTACACCTTC
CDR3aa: CASSEAGGFNYGYTF

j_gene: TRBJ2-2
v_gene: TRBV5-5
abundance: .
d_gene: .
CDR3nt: TGTGCCAGCAGCTTAGTTGGGGCGGGGGAGCTGTTTTTT
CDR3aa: CASSLVGAGELFF

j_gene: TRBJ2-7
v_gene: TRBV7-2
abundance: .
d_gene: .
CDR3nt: TGTGCCAGCAGCTTAGCGGGCAGGGGCTCCTACGAGCAGTACTTC
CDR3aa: CASSLAGRGSYEQYF

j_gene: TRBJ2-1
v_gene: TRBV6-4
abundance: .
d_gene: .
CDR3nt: TGTGCCAGCAGCCCCGGGTCCTCGGGGGAGCAGTTCTTC
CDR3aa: CASSPGSSGEQFF

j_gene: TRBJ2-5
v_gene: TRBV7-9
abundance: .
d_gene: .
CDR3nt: TGTGCCAGCAGCGAACGCCAAGGGGTCTATGAGACCCAGTACTTC
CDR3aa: CASSERQGVYETQYF

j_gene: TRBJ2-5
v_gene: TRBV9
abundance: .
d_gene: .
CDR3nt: TGTGCCAGCAGCGTAGAGGGGTGGGAAGAGACCCAGTACTTC
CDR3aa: CASSVEGWEETQYF

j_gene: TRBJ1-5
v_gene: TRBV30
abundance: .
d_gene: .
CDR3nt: TGTGCCTGGAGTGTCGGTAGCTTGAATCAGCCCCAGCATTTT
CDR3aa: CAWSVGSLNQPQHF

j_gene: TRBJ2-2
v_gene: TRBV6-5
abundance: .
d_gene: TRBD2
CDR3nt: TGTGCCAGCAGGTCGGGACTAGCGGGATCCGGGGAGCTGTTTTTT
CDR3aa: CASRSGLAGSGELFF

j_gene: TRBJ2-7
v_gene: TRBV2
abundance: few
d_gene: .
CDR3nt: TGTGCCAGCACCATTGACTCCGAGCAGTACTTC
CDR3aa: CASTIDSEQYF

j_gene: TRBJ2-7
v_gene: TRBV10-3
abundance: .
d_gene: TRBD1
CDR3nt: TGTGCCATCAGTGAGTCCCCGGGACAGGGTACTTACGAGCAGTACTTC
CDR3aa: CAISESPGQGTYEQYF

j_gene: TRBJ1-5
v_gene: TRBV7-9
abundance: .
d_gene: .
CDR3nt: TGTGCCAGCAGCTTAGGTCGGACAGATAGCAATCAGCCCCAGCATTTT
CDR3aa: CASSLGRTDSNQPQHF

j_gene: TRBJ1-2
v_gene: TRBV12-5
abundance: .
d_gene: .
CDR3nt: TGTGCTAGTGGTTTGGGGGACATCAGCTATGGCTACACCTTC
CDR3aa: CASGLGDISYGYTF

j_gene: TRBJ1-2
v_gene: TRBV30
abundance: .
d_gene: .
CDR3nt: TGTGCCTGGAACCCTTCGAGCTATGGCTACACCTTC
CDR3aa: CAWNPSSYGYTF

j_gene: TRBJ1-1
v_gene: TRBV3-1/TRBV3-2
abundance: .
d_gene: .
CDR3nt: TGTGCCAGCAGCCAAGGACTGACTAACACTGAAGCTTTCTTT
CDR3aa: CASSQGLTNTEAFF

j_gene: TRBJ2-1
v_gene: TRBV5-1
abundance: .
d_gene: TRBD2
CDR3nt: TGCGCCAGCAGCTTGGCCGGGGCGGGAGGCCATAGGGGTGAGCAGTTCTTC
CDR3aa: CASSLAGAGGHRGEQFF

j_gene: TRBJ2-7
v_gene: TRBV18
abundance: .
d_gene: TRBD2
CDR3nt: TGTGCCAGCTCAGAGGGACTAGCGGGAGCTCGGGACGAGCAGTACTTC
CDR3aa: CASSEGLAGARDEQYF

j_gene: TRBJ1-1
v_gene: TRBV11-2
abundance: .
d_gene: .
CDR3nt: TGTGCCAGCAGCTTTTCCGGGGTGGAGAACACTGAAGCTTTCTTT
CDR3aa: CASSFSGVENTEAFF

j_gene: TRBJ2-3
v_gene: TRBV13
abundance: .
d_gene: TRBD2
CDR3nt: TGTGCCAGCAGTCACGGACTAGCGGGCTACACAGATACGCAGTATTTT
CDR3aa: CASSHGLAGYTDTQYF

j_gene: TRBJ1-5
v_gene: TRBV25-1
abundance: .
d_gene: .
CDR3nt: TGTGCCAGCAGTGCTGGTTCTTTAGGAGGCAATCAGCCCCAGCATTTT
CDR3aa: CASSAGSLGGNQPQHF

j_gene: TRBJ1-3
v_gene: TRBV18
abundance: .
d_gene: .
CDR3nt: TGTGCCAGCTCAGCCCCCCGCGCCCGCCCGGGGGGATCTGGAAACACCATATATTTT
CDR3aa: CASSAPRARPGGSGNTIYF

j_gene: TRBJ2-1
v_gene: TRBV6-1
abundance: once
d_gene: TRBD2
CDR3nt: TGTGCCAGCAGTGGGCCGGGACTAGCGGGGGGGCGCCGTGAGCAGTTCTTC
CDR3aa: CASSGPGLAGGRREQFF

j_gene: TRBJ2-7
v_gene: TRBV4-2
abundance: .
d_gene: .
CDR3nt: TGTGCCAGCAGCCAAGAAAGAGCCTACGAGCAGTACTTC
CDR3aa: CASSQERAYEQYF

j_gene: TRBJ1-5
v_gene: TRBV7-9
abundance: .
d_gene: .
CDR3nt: TGTGCCAGCAGCACCGGGGGTGAGAGCCGGCCCCAGCATTTT
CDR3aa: CASSTGGESRPQHF

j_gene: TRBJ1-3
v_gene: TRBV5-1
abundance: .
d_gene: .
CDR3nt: TGCGCCAGCAGCCTGGACAGAACAGTAGACACCATATATTTT
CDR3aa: CASSLDRTVDTIYF

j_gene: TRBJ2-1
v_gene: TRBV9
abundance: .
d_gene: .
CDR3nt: TGTGCCAGCAGCGTAGTGGAGGGAGCCTACAATGAGCAGTTCTTC
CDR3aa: CASSVVEGAYNEQFF

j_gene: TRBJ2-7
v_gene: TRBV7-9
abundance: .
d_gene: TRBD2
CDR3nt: TGTGCCAGCAGCTTGGGGGTAGCGGGAGACGAGCAGTACTTC
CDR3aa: CASSLGVAGDEQYF

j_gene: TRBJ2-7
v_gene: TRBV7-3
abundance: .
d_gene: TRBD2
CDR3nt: TGTGCCAGCAGCTTAACTGGAGCGGGGGGCTCCTACGAGCAGTACTTC
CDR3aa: CASSLTGAGGSYEQYF

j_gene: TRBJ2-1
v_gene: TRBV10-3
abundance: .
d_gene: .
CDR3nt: TGTGCCATCAGTGAGTCGGGGCGGGGCTACAATGAGCAGTTCTTC
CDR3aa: CAISESGRGYNEQFF

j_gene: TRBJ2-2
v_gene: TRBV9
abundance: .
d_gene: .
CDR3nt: TGTGCCAGCAGCGTAGAGGCAGGGACATACACCGGGGAGCTGTTTTTT
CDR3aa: CASSVEAGTYTGELFF

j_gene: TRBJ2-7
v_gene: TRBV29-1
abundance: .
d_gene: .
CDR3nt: TGCAGCGTTGGGGGCAGGGTCACCTACGAGCAGTACTTC
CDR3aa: CSVGGRVTYEQYF